This T cell receptor beta chain was obtained from a study of sequential checkpoint blockade in melanoma. Trimming cost V 3 bases and J 3 bases; bases outside gene matches: 7. Per the germline V gene, CDR1 is SGHRS and CDR2 is YFSETQ. This CDR3 comprises 15 residues. The treatment denotes: randomized to nivolumab then ipilimumab (arm A) or the reverse (arm B). None of the patients previously received DNA-damaging chemotherapy. Sorted cells were live CD3+CD8+, lacking CD19 and CD56, from PBMCs. Profiled with immunoSEQ multiplex PCR; TCRdb holds only in-frame clones, not every one. This table holds roughly 30,000 clones, 83% found once.

The TCR was taken from a human donor with melanoma. The sequencing here drew on CD8+ T cells sorted from blood (inferred from file names), taken from a patient given nivolumab and ipilimumab in sequence. V gene TRBV5-1 combines with J gene TRBJ2-7; 9 bases agree with TRBD2. The chain's CDR3 is CASSWNSGSLYEQYF. The CDR3 DNA follows: TGCGCCAGCAGCTGGAATAGCGGGAGTCTCTACGAGCAGTACTTC.